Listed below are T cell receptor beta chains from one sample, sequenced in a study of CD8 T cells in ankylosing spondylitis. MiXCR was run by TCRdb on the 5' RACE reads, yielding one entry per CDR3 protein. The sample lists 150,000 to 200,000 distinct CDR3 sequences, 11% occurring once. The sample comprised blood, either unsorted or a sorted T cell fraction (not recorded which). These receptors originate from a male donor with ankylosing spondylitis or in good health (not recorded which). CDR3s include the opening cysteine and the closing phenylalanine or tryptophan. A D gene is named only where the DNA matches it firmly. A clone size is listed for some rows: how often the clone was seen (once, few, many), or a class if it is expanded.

CDR3: CASSYGTGEHQPQHF
DNA: TGCGCCAGCAGCTACGGGACAGGGGAACATCAGCCCCAGCATTTT
V: TRBV5-1
J: TRBJ1-5
size: many
D: TRBD1

CDR3: CASSLDIANYGYTF
DNA: TGTGCCAGCAGTTTGGACATCGCTAACTATGGCTACACCTTC
V: TRBV28
J: TRBJ1-2
size: many
D: .

CDR3: CASSRLAGGSNTGELFF
DNA: TGTGCCAGCAGCCGCCTAGCGGGGGGGTCTAACACCGGGGAGCTGTTTTTT
V: TRBV7-2
J: TRBJ2-2
size: few
D: TRBD2

CDR3: CASSLGQGAYSPLHF
DNA: TGTGCCAGCAGCTTAGGGCAGGGGGCGTATTCACCCCTCCACTTT
V: TRBV7-8
J: TRBJ1-6
size: few
D: TRBD1

CDR3: CASSHGRPGLAGASNFYNEQFF
DNA: TGTGCCAGCAGCCACGGTCGACCTGGACTAGCGGGGGCTTCTAACTTTTACAATGAGCAGTTCTTC
V: TRBV13
J: TRBJ2-1
size: .
D: TRBD2

CDR3: CATSRDLQGTTDTQYF
DNA: TGTGCCACCAGCAGAGATCTCCAGGGGACCACAGATACGCAGTATTTT
V: TRBV15
J: TRBJ2-3
size: few
D: .

CDR3: CASSYRDGGWKELFF
DNA: TGTGCCAGCAGTTACCGGGACGGGGGTTGGAAGGAACTGTTTTTT
V: TRBV6-5
J: TRBJ1-4
size: .
D: .

CDR3: CASSSRTDSTDTQYF
DNA: TGTGCCAGCAGTTCTAGGACAGACAGCACAGATACGCAGTATTTT
V: TRBV12-3/TRBV12-4
J: TRBJ2-3
size: many
D: .

CDR3: CASSLADGVRGPSGQFF
DNA: TGCGCCAGCAGCTTGGCCGATGGCGTAAGGGGGCCTTCGGGGCAGTTCTTC
V: TRBV5-1
J: TRBJ2-1
size: many
D: TRBD1

CDR3: CASSVGSQKNSPLHF
DNA: TGTGCCAGCAGCGTAGGCTCGCAGAAAAATTCACCCCTCCACTTT
V: TRBV9
J: TRBJ1-6
size: many
D: .

CDR3: CASSLGWTGGEQYF
DNA: TGTGCCAGCAGCCTGGGCTGGACAGGGGGCGAGCAGTACTTC
V: TRBV5-6
J: TRBJ2-7
size: .
D: TRBD1

CDR3: CASSWGQAPNEQFF
DNA: TGCGCCAGCAGCTGGGGACAGGCTCCGAATGAGCAGTTCTTC
V: TRBV5-1
J: TRBJ2-1
size: .
D: TRBD1

CDR3: CASSASPHRNTEAFF
DNA: TGTGCCAGCAGTGCTTCACCACACCGGAACACTGAAGCTTTCTTT
V: TRBV6-1
J: TRBJ1-1
size: many
D: .

CDR3: CASSPGTWGQPQHF
DNA: TGTGCCAGCAGCCCAGGGACTTGGGGTCAGCCCCAGCATTTT
V: TRBV12-3/TRBV12-4
J: TRBJ1-5
size: many
D: .

CDR3: CSVVGLRTGPSGTYNEQFF
DNA: TGCAGCGTCGTTGGACTAAGGACAGGGCCTAGCGGGACTTACAATGAGCAGTTCTTC
V: TRBV29-1
J: TRBJ2-1
size: few
D: .

CDR3: CASSFPGRANGELFF
DNA: TGTGCCAGCAGCTTTCCCGGGAGGGCCAACGGGGAGCTGTTTTTT
V: TRBV5-4
J: TRBJ2-2
size: .
D: TRBD2

CDR3: CCARDSRGLTNEKLFF
DNA: TGCTGTGCTAGAGATAGCAGGGGGCTAACTAATGAAAAACTGTTTTTT
V: TRBV20-1
J: TRBJ1-4
size: few
D: TRBD1

CDR3: CASSDLRTDTQYF
DNA: TGCGCCAGCAGCGACCTGAGGACAGATACGCAGTATTTT
V: TRBV5-1
J: TRBJ2-3
size: many
D: .

CDR3: CASSAGTSGLAQYF
DNA: TGTGCCAGCAGCGCCGGGACTAGCGGACTAGCCCAGTACTTC
V: TRBV9
J: TRBJ2-5
size: many
D: TRBD2

CDR3: CSARELGQGVDEQYF
DNA: TGCAGTGCTAGAGAACTGGGACAGGGGGTGGACGAGCAGTACTTC
V: TRBV20-1
J: TRBJ2-7
size: many
D: TRBD1